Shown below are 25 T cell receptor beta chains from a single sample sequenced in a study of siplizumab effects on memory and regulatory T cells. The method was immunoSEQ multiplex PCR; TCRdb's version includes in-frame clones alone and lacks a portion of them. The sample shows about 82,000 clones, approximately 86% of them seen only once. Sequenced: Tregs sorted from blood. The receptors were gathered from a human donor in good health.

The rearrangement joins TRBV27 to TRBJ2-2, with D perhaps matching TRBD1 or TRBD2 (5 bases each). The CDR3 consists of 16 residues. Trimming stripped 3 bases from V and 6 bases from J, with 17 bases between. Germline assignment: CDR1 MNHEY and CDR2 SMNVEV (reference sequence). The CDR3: CASSLHGAGRSGELFF. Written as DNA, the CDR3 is TGTGCCAGCAGTTTGCACGGGGCAGGGCGGTCCGGGGAGCTGTTTTTT.

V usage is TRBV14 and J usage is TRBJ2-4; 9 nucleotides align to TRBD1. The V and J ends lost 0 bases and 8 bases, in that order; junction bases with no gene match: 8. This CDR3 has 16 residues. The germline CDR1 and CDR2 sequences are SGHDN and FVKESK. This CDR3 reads CASSQDRGTGRDIQYF. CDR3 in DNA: TGTGCCAGCAGCCAAGACAGAGGGACAGGGCGGGACATTCAGTACTTC.

The CDR3 nucleotides read TGTGCCAGCAGCGTTCCACAGGGCGCCCAAGAGACCCAGTACTTC. The encoded protein is CASSVPQGAQETQYF. The rearrangement uses TRBV7-6 and TRBJ2-5, with D possibly being TRBD1 (6 bases). The germline V gene has CDR1 SGHVS and CDR2 FNYEAQ. CDR3 length equals 15 residues. The V end was cut by 5 bases, the J end by 1 base, with 14 bases between.

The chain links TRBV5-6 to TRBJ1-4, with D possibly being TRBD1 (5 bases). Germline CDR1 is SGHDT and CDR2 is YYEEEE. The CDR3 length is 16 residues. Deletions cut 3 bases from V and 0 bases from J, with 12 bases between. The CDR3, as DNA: TGTGCCAGCAGCTCCGACCGGGGGGCAACTAATGAAAAACTGTTTTTT. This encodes CASSSDRGATNEKLFF.

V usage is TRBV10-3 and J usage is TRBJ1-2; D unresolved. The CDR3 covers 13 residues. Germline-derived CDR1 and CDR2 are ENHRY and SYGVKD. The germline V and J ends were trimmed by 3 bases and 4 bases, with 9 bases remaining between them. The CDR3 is CAISDEGGYGYTF. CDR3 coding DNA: TGTGCCATCAGTGATGAGGGAGGCTATGGCTACACCTTC.

CDR3 in amino acids: CASSLQQGTEAFF. Here the CDR3 DNA reads TGTGCCAGCAGCTTACAACAGGGCACTGAAGCTTTCTTT. The V and J genes are TRBV7-9 and TRBJ1-1; D might be TRBD1 (6 bases). CDR1 and CDR2 (germline): SEHNR, FQNEAQ (reference sequence). The V end was cut by 2 bases, the J end by 4 bases, with 8 bases between. The CDR3 has 13 residues.

The CDR3 DNA reads as TGTGCCAGCAGTCAGACCCAGAGTTCACCCCTCCACTTT. Residues: CASSQTQSSPLHF. The chain joins TRBV7-9 to TRBJ1-6; D not resolved. CDR3 length: 13 residues. V was trimmed by 6 bases and J by 9 bases, leaving 12 bases between them. Germline CDR1 SEHNR, CDR2 FQNEAQ (reference sequence).

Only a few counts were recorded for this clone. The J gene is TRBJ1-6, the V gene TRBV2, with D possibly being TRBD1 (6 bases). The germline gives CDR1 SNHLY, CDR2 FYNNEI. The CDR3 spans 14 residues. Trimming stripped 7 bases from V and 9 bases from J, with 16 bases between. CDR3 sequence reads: CASTSEGVGSPLHF. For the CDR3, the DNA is TGTGCCAGCACCTCTGAGGGGGTTGGTTCACCCCTCCACTTT.

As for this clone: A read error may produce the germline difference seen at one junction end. As DNA, the CDR3 is TGTACCAGCAGCGTAGGAACAGGGGACTATGGCTACACCTTC. Protein sequence: CTSSVGTGDYGYTF. J is TRBJ1-2 and V is TRBV9; 7 positions agree with TRBD1. CDR1 is SGDLS and CDR2 is YYNGEE in the germline V gene. The CDR3 sequence is 14 residues long.

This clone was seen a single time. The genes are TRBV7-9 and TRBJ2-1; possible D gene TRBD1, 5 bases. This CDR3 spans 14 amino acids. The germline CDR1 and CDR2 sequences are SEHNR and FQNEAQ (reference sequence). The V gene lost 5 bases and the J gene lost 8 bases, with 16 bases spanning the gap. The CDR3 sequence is CASSPNQIRDEQFF. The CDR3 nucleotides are TGTGCCAGCAGCCCTAACCAGATCAGGGATGAGCAGTTCTTC.

CDR3 bases: TGTGCCAGCAGCCAAGACGAGGGTAGCACAGATACGCAGTATTTT. This gives the protein CASSQDEGSTDTQYF. The rearrangement links TRBV4-2 to TRBJ2-3, with D possibly TRBD2 on 5 matching bases. This CDR3 is 15 amino acids long. Trimming took off 0 bases at V and 0 bases at J, with 7 bases between the two ends. Germline V gene sequence: CDR1 LGHNA, CDR2 YNFKEQ.

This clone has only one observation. In DNA form, the CDR3 reads TGTGCCGGACAATCCGGGGGGTGGCAGGGCTACACCTTC. This translates into CAGQSGGWQGYTF. This sequence joins TRBV6-1 and TRBJ1-2; perhaps TRBD1 as D (5 bases). From germline, CDR1 is MNHNS and CDR2 SASEGT. CDR3 length: 13 amino acids. Trimming took off 11 bases at V and 8 bases at J, with 21 bases between the two ends.

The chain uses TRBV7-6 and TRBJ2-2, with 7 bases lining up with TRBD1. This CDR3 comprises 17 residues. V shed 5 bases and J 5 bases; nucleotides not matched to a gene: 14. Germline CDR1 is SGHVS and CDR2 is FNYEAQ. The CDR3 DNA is TGTGCCAGCAGCCCGCCGACAGGGTCCCAGACTACCGGGGAGCTGTTTTTT. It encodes CASSPPTGSQTTGELFF.

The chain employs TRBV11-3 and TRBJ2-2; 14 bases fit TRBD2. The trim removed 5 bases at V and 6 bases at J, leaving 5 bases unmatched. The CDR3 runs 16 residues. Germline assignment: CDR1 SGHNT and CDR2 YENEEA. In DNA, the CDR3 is TGTGCCAGCAGCCCCGGGACTAGCGGGGGTTCCGGGGAGCTGTTTTTT. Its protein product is CASSPGTSGGSGELFF.

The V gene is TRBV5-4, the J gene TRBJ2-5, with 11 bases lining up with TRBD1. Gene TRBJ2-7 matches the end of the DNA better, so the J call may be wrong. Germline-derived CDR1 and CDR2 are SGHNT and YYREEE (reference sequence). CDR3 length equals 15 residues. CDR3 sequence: CASSLEGTGGYEQYF. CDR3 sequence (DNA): TGTGCCAGCAGCTTGGAAGGGACAGGGGGATACGAGCAGTACTTC.

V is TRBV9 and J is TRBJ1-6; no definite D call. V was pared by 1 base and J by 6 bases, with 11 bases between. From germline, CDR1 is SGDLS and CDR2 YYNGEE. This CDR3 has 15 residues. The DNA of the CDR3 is TGTGCCAGCAGCGTACTTGGGCAGACTAATTCACCCCTCCACTTT. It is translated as CASSVLGQTNSPLHF. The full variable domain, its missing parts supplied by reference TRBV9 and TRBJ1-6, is DSGVTQTPKHLITATGQRVTLRCSPRSGDLSVYWYQQSLDQGLQFLIQYYNGEERAKGNILERFSAQQFPDLHSELNLSSLELGDSALYFCASSVLGQTNSPLHFGNGTRLTVT.

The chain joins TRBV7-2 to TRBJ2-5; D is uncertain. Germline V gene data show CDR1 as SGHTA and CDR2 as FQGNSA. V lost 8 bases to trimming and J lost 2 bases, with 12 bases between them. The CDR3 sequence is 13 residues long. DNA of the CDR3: TGTGCCAGCTGCAGGATATTGCAAGAGACCCAGTACTTC. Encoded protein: CASCRILQETQYF.

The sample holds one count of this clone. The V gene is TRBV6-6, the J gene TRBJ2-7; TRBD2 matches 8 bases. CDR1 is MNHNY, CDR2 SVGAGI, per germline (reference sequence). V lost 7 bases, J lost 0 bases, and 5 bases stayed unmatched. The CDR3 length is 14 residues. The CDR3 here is CASKGGGLSYEQYF. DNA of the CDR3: TGTGCCAGCAAGGGCGGGGGGCTCTCCTACGAGCAGTACTTC.

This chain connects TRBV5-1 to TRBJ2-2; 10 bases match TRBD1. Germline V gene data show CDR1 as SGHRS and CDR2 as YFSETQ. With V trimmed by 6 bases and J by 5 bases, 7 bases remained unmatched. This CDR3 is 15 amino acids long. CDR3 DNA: TGCGCCAGCACCCCCGGGACAGGGGAAACCGGGGAGCTGTTTTTT. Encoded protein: CASTPGTGETGELFF.

The CDR3 spells CAWRTGGNEQFF. In nucleotides, the CDR3 is TGTGCCTGGCGGACAGGGGGGAATGAGCAGTTCTTC. The chain is built from TRBV30 and TRBJ2-1, with 10 nucleotides matching TRBD1. J lost 7 bases, V lost 5 bases, and 2 bases had no gene match. This CDR3 contains 12 residues. Germline loops: CDR1 GTSNPN, CDR2 SVGIG (reference sequence).

The CDR3 coding sequence is TGTGCCAGCAAGGAGGGGGGGGGTAATGAAAAACTGTTTTTT. Its translation is CASKEGGGNEKLFF. This sequence joins TRBV6-6 and TRBJ1-4; possible D gene TRBD1, 6 bases. This CDR3 region has 14 residues. In germline, CDR1 is MNHNY, CDR2 SVGAGI (reference sequence). Trimming removed 7 bases at V and 4 bases at J, with 13 bases between.

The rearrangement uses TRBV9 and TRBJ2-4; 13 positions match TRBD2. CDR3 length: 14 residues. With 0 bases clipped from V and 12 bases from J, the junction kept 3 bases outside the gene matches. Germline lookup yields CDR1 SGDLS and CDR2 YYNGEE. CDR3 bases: TGTGCCAGCAGCGTAGAGGGGACTAGCGGGGCTCAGTACTTC. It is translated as CASSVEGTSGAQYF.

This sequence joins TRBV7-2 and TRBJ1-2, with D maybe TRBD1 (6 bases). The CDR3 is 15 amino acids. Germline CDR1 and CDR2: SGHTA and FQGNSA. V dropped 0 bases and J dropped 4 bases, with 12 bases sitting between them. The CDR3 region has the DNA TGTGCCAGCAGCTTAGCATCAGGGGCGAGCTATGGCTACACCTTC. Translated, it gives CASSLASGASYGYTF.

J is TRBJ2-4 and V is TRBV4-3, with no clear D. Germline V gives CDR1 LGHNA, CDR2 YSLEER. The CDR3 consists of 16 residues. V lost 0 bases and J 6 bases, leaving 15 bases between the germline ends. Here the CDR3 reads CASSQEKRVSGNIQYF. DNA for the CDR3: TGCGCCAGCAGCCAAGAGAAGCGTGTCTCAGGAAACATTCAGTACTTC.

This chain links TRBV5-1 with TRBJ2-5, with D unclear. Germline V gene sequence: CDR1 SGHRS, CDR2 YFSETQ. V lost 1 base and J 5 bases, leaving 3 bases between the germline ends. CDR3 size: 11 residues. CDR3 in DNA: TGCGCCAGCAGCTTGATGGAGACCCAGTACTTC. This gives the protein CASSLMETQYF.